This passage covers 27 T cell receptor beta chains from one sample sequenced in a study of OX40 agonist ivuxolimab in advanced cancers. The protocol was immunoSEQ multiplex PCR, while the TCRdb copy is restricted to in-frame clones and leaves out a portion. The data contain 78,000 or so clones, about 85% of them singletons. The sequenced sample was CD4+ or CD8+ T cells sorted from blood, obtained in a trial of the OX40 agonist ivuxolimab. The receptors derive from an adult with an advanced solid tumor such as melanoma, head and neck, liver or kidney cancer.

Here the CDR3 DNA reads TGTGCCAGCAGCTTAGACCGACTAGCGGTGGATACGCAGTATTTT. Its translation is CASSLDRLAVDTQYF. The chain recombines TRBV11-2 with TRBJ2-3; TRBD2 aligns across 9 bases. This CDR3 spans 15 amino acids. Germline loops: CDR1 SGHAT, CDR2 FQNNGV. The V gene end was trimmed by 0 bases and the J gene end by 6 bases; junction bases not matched to a gene: 4.

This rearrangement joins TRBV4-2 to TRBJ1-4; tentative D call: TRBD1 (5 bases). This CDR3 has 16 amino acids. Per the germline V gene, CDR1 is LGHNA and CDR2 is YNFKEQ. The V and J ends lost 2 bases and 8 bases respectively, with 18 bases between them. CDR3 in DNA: TGTGCCAGCAGCCAAAACGCCAGGGACGAAGGGGAAAAACTGTTTTTT. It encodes CASSQNARDEGEKLFF.

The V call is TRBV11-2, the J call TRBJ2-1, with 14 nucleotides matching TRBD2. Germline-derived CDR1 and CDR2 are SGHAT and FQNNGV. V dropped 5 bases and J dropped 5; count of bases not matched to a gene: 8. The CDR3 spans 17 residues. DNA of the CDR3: TGTGCCAGCAGCCAACCCAGGGGACTAGCGGGAGACAATGAGCAGTTCTTC. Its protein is CASSQPRGLAGDNEQFF.

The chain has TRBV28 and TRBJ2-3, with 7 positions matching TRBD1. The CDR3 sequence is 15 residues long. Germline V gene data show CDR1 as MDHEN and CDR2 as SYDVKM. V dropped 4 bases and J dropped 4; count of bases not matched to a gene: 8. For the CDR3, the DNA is TGTGCCAGCAGTTCTGGTAAAGGGGGCCCAGATACGCAGTATTTT. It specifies CASSSGKGGPDTQYF.

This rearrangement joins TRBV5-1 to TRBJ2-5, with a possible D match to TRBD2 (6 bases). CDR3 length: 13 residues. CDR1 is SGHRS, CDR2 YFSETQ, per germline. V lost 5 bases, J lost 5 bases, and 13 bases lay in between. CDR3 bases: TGCGCCAGCAGTTGGAGGGCCGGGGAGACCCAGTACTTC. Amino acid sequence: CASSWRAGETQYF.

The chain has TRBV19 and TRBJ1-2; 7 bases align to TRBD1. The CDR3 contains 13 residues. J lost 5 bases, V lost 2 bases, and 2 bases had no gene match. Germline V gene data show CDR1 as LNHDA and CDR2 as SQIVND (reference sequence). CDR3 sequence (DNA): TGTGCCAGTAGTATAACAGGGGCATATGGCTACACCTTC. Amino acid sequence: CASSITGAYGYTF.

The chain's CDR3 is CASTLSADTQYF. CDR3 DNA sequence: TGTGCCAGCACCCTCTCGGCAGATACGCAGTATTTT. The genes are TRBV6-1 and TRBJ2-3; D not resolved. Trimming left V 7 bases short and J 4 bases short, with 9 bases between. The V gene's germline CDR1 is MNHNS and CDR2 SASEGT. The CDR3 loop spans 12 amino acids.

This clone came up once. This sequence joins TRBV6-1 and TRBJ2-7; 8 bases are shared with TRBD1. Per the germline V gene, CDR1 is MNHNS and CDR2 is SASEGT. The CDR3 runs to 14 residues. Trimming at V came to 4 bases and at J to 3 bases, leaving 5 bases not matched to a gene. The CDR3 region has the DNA TGTGCCAGCAGTGTGGACAGGGCTTACTACGAGCAGTACTTC. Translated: CASSVDRAYYEQYF.

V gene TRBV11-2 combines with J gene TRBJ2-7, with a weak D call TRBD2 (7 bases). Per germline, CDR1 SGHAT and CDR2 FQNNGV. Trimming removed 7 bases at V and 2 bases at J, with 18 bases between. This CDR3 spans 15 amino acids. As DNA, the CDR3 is TGTGCCAGCACCCGAGGACAGCGGGGACCCTACGAGCAGTACTTC. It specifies CASTRGQRGPYEQYF.

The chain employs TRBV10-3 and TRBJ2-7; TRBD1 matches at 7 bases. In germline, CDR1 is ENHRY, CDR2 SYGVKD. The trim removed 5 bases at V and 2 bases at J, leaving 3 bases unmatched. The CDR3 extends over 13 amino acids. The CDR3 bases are TGTGCCATCAGTCCGGGACAGCCCTACGAGCAGTACTTC. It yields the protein CAISPGQPYEQYF.

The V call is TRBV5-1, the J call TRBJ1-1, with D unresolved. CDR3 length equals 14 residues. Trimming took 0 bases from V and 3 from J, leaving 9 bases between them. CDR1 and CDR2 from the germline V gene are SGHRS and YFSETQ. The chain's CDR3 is CASSLVGEDTEAFF. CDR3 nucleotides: TGCGCCAGCAGCTTGGTGGGCGAGGACACTGAAGCTTTCTTT.

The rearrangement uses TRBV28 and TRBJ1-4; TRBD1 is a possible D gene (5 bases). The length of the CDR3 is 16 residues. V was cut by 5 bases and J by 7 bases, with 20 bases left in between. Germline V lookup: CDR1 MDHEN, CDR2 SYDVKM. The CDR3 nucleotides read TGTGCCAGCAGTCCCCAACGTGGGGGGGTTGGTGAAAAACTGTTTTTT. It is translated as CASSPQRGGVGEKLFF.

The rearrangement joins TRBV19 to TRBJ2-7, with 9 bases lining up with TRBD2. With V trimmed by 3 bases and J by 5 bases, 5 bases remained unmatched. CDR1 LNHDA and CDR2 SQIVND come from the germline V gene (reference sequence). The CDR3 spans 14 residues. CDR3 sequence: CASSILAGTHEQYF. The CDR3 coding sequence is TGTGCCAGTAGTATCCTAGCGGGAACCCACGAGCAGTACTTC.

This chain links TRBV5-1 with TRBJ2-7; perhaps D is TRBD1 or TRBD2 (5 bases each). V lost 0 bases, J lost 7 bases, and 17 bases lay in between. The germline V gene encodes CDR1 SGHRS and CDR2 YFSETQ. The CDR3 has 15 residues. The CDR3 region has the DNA TGCGCCAGCAGCTTGGAGCGGCAGGGTTTATCAGAGCAGTACTTC. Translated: CASSLERQGLSEQYF.

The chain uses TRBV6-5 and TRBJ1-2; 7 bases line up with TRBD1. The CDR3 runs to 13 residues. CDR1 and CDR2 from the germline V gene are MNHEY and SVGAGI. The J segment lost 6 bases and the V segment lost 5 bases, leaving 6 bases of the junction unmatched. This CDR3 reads CASSMTGSNGYTF. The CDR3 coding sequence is TGTGCCAGCAGTATGACAGGGAGCAATGGCTACACCTTC.

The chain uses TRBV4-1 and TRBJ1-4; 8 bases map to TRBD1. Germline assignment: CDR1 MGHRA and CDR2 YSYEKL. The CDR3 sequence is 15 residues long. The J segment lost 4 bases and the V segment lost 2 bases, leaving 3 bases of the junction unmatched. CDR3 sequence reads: CASSQNRGNNEKLFF. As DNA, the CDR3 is TGCGCCAGCAGCCAAAACAGGGGGAATAATGAAAAACTGTTTTTT.

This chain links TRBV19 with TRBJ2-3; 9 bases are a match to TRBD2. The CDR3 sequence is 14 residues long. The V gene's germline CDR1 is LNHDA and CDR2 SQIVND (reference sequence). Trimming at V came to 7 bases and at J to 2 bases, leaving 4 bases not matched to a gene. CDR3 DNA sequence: TGTGCCAGTAAGACTAGCGGTGTCACAGATACGCAGTATTTT. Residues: CASKTSGVTDTQYF.

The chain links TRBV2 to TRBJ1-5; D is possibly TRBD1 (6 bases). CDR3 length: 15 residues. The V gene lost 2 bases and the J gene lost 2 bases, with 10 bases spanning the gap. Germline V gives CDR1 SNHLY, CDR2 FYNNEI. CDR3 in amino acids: CASSEMGAGNQPQHF. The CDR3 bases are TGTGCCAGCAGTGAAATGGGGGCCGGCAATCAGCCCCAGCATTTT. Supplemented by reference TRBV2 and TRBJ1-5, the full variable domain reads EPEVTQTPSHQVTQMGQEVILRCVPISNHLYFYWYRQILGQKVEFLVSFYNNEISEKSEIFDDQFSVERPDGSNFTLKIRSTKLEDSAMYFCASSEMGAGNQPQHFGDGTRLSIL.

CDR3 nucleotides: TGTGCCAGCAGCTCAATACCGGGACAGGCTCCCTTCCGCTCCTACGAGCAGTACTTC. Its protein product is CASSSIPGQAPFRSYEQYF. The rearrangement links TRBV11-2 to TRBJ2-7; TRBD1 aligns across 8 bases. The CDR3 spans 19 residues. Germline V gene lookup returns CDR1 SGHAT and CDR2 FQNNGV. V shed 4 bases, J shed 0 bases, and the junction held 17 bases outside the gene matches.

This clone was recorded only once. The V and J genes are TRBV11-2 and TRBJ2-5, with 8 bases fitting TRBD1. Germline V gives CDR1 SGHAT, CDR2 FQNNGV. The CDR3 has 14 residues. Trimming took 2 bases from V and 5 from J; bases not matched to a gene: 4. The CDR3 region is CASSLQGAGETQYF. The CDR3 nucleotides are TGTGCCAGCAGCTTACAGGGGGCTGGGGAGACCCAGTACTTC. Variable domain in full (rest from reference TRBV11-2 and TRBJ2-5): EAGVAQSPRYKIIEKRQSVAFWCNPISGHATLYWYQQILGQGPKLLIQFQNNGVVDDSQLPKDRFSAERLKGVDSTLKIQPAKLEDSAVYLCASSLQGAGETQYFGPGTRLLVL.

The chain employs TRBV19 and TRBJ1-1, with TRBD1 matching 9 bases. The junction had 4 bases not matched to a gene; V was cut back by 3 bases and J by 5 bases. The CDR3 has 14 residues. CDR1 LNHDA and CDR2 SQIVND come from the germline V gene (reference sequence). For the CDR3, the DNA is TGTGCCAGTAGTATGGACAGGGGCTATACTGAAGCTTTCTTT. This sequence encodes CASSMDRGYTEAFF.

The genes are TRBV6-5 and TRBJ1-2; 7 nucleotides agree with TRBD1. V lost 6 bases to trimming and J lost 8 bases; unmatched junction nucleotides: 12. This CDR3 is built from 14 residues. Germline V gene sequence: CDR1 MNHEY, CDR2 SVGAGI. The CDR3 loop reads CASSPGTVIGGYTF. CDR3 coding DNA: TGTGCCAGCAGCCCTGGGACAGTTATAGGGGGCTACACCTTC.

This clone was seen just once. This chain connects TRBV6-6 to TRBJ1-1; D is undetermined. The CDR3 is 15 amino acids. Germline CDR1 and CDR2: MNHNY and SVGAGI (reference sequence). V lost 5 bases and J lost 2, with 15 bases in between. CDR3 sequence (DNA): TGTGCCAGCAGTCTCGACGGAGGGAGAAACACTGAAGCTTTCTTT. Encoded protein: CASSLDGGRNTEAFF.

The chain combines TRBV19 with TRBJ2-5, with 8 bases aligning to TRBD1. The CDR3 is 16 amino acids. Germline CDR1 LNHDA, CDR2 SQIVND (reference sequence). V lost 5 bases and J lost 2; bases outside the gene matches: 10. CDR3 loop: CASSGTLGTGQETQYF. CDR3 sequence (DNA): TGTGCCAGTAGTGGAACCCTAGGGACAGGACAAGAGACCCAGTACTTC. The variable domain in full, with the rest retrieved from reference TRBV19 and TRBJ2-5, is DGGITQSPKYLFRKEGQNVTLSCEQNLNHDAMYWYRQDPGQGLRLIYYSQIVNDFQKGDIAEGYSVSREKKESFPLTVTSAQKNPTAFYLCASSGTLGTGQETQYFGPGTRLLVL.

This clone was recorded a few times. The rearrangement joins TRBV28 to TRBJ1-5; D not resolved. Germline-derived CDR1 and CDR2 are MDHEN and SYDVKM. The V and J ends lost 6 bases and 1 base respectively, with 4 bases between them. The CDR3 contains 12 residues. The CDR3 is CASRESNQPQHF. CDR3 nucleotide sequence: TGTGCCAGCAGAGAGAGCAATCAGCCCCAGCATTTT.

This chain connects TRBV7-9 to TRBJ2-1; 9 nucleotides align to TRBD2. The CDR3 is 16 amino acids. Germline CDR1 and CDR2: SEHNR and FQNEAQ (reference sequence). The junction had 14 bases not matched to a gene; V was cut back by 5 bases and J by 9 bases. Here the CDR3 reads CASSLVGLAPVGEQFF. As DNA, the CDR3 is TGTGCCAGCAGCCTCGTGGGACTAGCACCTGTGGGTGAGCAGTTCTTC. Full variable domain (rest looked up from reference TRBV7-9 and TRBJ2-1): DTGVSQNPRHKITKRGQNVTFRCDPISEHNRLYWYRQTLGQGPEFLTYFQNEAQLEKSRLLSDRFSAERPKGSFSTLEIQRTEQGDSAMYLCASSLVGLAPVGEQFFGPGTRLTVL.

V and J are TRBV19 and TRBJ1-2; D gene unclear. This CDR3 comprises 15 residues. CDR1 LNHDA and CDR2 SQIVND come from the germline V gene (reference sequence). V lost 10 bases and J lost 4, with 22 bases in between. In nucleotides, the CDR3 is TGTGCCACCAAGATAACGGGGTGGGGATCCTATGGCTACACCTTC. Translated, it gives CATKITGWGSYGYTF.